The text below deals with one T cell receptor beta chain. Its target is not known. This CDR3 is built from 15 residues. The V gene lost 2 bases and the J gene lost 2 bases, with 13 bases spanning the gap. CDR1 is MNHEY, CDR2 SVGAGI, per germline. This entry comes from a study of OX40 agonist ivuxolimab in advanced cancers. Study background: It was ivuxolimab, an agonistic anti-OX40 (CD134) antibody, that patients were treated with. Hepatocellular carcinoma, melanoma, renal cell or head and neck cancer affected the dose-escalation patients.

Produced via immunoSEQ multiplex PCR; TCRdb's table is partial and in-frame only. The sample records tens of thousands of clones, around three quarters being singletons. Study-wide findings and caveats: CD4+ T cells averaged fewer expanded clones than CD8+ T cells.

The sample here was CD4+ or CD8+ T cells sorted from blood, taken in a trial of the OX40 agonist ivuxolimab. This receptor was obtained from an adult with an advanced solid tumor such as melanoma, head and neck, liver or kidney cancer. J is TRBJ2-7 and V is TRBV6-5; D not certain. The CDR3 nucleotides are TGTGCCAGCAGTTACCAACGGACGGAGACCTACGAGCAGTACTTC. Protein sequence: CASSYQRTETYEQYF.